This T cell receptor (beta chain) is from a study of blood T cell repertoires in COVID-19. Study summary: Some COVID-19 samples were acute and others convalescent; all came from the United States, Italy and Spain. T cells, B-cell-depleted T cells, or PBMCs supplied cDNA or gDNA.

Membership in each cohort depended on participant-reported clinical history. V trimming: 12 bases; J trimming: 4 bases; junction bases outside the gene matches: 4. Germline CDR1 is KGHDR and CDR2 is SFDVKD. The CDR3 totals 12 residues. Profiling relied on immunoSEQ multiplex PCR, and the TCRdb table lists in-frame clones only, not all of them. The repertoire holds around 200,000 clones, around 85% seen once, with 18% in the top ten. The clonotype comes from a middle-aged man who had recovered from COVID-19. Sequenced sample: PBMCs or T cells enriched from blood (not recorded which). The rearrangement uses TRBV24-1 and TRBJ2-2, with TRBD1 matching 7 bases. The CDR3 here is CACRDSTGELFF. The CDR3 DNA reads TGTGCCTGCCGGGACAGCACCGGGGAGCTGTTTTTT.